What follows describes a single TCR beta chain. The antigen is undetermined. The CDR3 loop spans 16 amino acids. Germline V gene sequence: CDR1 SGHDN, CDR2 FVKESK. Synthesis of TCR beta cDNA relied on 5'RACE template switching carrying UMIs. TCRdb reanalyzed the 5' RACE reads and collapses them to one entry per CDR3 protein, without DNA. Its clone listing holds roughly 160,000 distinct CDR3 sequences. This specimen belongs to a study of T cells expressing NK-cell markers. Study as a whole: The eight sequenced donors comprised seven who were HCMV-seropositive and one who was seronegative. Study-wide results and caveats: Of the CD8+ T cell pool in about six donors, about 1.0-7.0% was accounted for by dominant NKG2C+ clonotypes.

The specimen was blood T cells: a sorted CD56 or NKG2C T cell subset, CD4+ or CD8+ T cells, or bulk PBMC T cells (not recorded which). This sequence was found in a man between 18 and 69 years old in good health. The chain carries TRBV14 and TRBJ2-6; without DNA, the TCRdb call of TRBD1 cannot be checked. The CDR3 sequence: CASSQTGQTGANVLTF. Using reference TRBV14 and TRBJ2-6 for the parts outside the CDR3, the full variable domain is EAGVTQFPSHSVIEKGQTVTLRCDPISGHDNLYWYRRVMGKEIKFLLHFVKESKQDESGMPNNRFLAERTGGTYSTLKVQPAELEDSGVYFCASSQTGQTGANVLTFGAGSRLTVL.